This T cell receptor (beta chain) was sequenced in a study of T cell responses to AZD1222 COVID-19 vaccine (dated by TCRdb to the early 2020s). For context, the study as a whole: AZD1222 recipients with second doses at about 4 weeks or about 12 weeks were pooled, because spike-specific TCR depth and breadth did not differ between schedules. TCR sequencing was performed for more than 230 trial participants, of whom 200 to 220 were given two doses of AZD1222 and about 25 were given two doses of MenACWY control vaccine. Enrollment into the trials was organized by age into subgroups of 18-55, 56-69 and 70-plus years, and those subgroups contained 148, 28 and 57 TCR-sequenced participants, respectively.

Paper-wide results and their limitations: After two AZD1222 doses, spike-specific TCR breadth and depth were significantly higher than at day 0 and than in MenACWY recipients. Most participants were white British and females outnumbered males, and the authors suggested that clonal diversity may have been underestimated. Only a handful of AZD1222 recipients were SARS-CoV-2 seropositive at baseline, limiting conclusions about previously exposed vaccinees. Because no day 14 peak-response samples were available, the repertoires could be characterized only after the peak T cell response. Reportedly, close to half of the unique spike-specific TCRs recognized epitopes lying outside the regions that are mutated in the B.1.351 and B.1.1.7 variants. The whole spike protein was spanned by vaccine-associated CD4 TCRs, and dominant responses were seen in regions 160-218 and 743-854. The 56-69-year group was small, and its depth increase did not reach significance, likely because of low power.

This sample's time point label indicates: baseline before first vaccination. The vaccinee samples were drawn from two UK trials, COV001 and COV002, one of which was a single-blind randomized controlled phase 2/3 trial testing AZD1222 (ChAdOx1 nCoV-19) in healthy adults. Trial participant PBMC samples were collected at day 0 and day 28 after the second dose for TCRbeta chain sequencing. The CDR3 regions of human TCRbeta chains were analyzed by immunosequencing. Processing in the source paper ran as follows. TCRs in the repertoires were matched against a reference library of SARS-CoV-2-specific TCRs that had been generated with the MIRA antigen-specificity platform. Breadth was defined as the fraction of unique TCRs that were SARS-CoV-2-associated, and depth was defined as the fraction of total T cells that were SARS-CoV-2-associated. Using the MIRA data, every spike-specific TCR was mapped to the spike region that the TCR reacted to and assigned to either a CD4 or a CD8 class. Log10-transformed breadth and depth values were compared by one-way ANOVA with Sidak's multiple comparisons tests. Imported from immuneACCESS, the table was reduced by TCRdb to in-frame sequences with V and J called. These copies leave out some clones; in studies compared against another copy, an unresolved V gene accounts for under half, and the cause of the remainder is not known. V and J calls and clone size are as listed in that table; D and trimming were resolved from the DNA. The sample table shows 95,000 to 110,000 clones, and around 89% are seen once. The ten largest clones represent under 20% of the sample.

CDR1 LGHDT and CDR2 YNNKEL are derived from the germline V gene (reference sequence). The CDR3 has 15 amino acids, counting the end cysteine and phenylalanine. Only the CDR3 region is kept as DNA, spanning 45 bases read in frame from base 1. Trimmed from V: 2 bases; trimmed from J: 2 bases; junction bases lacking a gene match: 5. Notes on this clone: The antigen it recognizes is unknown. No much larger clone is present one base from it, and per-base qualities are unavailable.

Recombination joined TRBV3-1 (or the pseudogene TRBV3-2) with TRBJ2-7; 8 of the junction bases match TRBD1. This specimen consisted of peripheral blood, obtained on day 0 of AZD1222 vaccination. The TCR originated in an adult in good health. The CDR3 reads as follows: CASSQPGGRPYEQYF. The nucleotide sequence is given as TGTGCCAGCAGCCAACCAGGGGGCCGTCCCTACGAGCAGTACTTC.